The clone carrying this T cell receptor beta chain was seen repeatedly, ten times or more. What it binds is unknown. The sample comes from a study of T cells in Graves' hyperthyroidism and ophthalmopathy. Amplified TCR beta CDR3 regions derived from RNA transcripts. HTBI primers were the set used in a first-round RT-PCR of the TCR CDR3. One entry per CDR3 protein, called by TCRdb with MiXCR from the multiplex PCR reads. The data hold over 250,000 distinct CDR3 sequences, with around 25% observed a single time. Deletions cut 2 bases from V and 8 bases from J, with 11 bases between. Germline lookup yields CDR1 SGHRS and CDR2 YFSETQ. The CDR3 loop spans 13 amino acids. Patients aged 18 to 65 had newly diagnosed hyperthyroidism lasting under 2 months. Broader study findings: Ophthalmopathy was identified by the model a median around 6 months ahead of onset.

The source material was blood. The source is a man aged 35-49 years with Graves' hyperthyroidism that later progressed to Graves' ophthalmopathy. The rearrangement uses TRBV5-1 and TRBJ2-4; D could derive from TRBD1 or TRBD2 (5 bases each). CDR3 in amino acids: CASSFGDRDIQYF. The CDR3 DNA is TGCGCCAGCAGCTTCGGGGACCGCGACATTCAGTACTTC.